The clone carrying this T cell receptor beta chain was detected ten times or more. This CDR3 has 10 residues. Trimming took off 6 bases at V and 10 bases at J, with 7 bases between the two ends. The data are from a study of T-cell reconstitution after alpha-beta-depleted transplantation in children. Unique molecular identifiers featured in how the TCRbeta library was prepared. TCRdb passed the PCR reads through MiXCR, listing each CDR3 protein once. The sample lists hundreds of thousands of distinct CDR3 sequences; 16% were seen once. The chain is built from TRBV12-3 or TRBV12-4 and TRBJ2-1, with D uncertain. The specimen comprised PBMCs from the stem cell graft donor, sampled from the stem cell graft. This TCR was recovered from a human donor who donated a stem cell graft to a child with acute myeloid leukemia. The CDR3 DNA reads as TGTGCCAGCAGAAAGGTAGAGCAGTTCTTC. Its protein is CASRKVEQFF.